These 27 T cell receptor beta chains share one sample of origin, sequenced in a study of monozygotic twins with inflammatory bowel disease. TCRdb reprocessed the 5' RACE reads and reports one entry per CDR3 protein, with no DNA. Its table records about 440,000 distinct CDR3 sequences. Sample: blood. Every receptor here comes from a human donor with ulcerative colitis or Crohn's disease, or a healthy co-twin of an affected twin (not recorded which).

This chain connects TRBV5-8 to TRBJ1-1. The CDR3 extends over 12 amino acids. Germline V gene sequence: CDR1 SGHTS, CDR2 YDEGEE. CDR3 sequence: CASSLGGYEAFF.

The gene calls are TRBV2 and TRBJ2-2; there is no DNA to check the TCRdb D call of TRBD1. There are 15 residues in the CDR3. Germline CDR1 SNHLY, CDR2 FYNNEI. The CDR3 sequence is CASTVNRGGTGELFF.

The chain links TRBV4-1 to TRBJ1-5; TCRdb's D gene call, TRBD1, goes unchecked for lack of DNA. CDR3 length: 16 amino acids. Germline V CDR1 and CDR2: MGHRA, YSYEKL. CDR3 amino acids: CASSQPGQGSNQPQHF.

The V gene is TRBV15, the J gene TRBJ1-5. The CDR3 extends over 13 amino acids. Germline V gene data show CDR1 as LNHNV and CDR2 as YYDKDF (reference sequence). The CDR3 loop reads CATSLNGNQPQHF.

CDR3 protein: CAWGEQSSGNTIYF. The rearrangement links TRBV30 to TRBJ1-3. CDR1 and CDR2 (germline): GTSNPN, SVGIG (reference sequence). CDR3 size: 14 residues. Supplemented by reference TRBV30 and TRBJ1-3, the full variable domain reads SQTIHQWPATLVQPVGSPLSLECTVEGTSNPNLYWYRQAAGRGLQLLFYSVGIGQISSEVPQNLSASRPQDRQFILSSKKLLLSDSGFYLCAWGEQSSGNTIYFGEGSWLTVV.

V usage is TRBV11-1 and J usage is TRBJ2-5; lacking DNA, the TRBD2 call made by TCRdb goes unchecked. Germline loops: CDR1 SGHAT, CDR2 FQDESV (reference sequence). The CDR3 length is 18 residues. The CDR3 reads CASSSRTLRGEGRETQYF.

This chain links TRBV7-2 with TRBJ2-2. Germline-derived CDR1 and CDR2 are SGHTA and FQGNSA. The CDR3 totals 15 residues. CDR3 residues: CASSLEAANTGELFF.

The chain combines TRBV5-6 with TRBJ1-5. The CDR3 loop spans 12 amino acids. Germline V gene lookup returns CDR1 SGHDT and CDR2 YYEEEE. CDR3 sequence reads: CASSLLNQPQHF.

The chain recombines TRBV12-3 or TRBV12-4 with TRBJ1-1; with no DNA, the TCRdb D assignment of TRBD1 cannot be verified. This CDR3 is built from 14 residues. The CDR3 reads CASSSAGGNTEAFF.

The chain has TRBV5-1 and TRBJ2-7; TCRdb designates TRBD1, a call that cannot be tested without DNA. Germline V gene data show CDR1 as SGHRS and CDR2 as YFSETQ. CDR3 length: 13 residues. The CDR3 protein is CASSRGQGGEQYF.

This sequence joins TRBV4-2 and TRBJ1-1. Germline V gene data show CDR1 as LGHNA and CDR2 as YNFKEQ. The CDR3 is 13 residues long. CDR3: CASKDFLNTEAFF.

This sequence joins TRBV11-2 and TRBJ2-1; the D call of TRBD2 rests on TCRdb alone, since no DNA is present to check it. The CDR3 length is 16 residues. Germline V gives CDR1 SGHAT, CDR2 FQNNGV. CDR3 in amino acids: CASSRLAGGPNNEQFF.

CDR3 sequence: CAGDRGLNTEAFF. V usage is TRBV30 and J usage is TRBJ1-1; TCRdb selects TRBD1, and the lack of DNA leaves this call unchecked. CDR1 GTSNPN and CDR2 SVGIG come from the germline V gene (reference sequence). The CDR3 loop spans 13 amino acids.

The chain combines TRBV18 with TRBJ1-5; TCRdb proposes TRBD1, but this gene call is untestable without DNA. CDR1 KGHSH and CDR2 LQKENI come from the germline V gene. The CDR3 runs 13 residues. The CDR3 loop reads CASSQGADQPQHF.

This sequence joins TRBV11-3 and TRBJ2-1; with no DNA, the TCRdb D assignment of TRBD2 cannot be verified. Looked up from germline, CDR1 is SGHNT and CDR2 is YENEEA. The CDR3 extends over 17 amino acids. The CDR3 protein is CASSASGGANGRDEQFF.

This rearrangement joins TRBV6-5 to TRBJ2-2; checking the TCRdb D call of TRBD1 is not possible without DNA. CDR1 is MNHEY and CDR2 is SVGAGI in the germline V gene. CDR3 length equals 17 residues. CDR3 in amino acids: CASSFLGGPPNTGELFF.

The chain's CDR3 is CASSYYRSGGAWEQYF. The V and J genes are TRBV6-5 and TRBJ2-7; TCRdb selects TRBD2, and the lack of DNA leaves this call unchecked. CDR1 is MNHEY, CDR2 SVGAGI, per germline. The CDR3 is 16 amino acids.

CDR3 region: CASSSPRGSGGVTDTQYF. J is TRBJ2-3 and V is TRBV11-2; absent DNA, TCRdb's TRBD2 call cannot be checked. The CDR3 sequence is 18 residues long. CDR1 SGHAT and CDR2 FQNNGV come from the germline V gene.

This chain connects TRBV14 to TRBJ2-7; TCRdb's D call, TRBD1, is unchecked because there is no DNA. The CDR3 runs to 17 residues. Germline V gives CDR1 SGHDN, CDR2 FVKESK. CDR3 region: CASSQDGRQGARYEQYF. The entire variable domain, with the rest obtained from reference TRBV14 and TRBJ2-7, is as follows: EAGVTQFPSHSVIEKGQTVTLRCDPISGHDNLYWYRRVMGKEIKFLLHFVKESKQDESGMPNNRFLAERTGGTYSTLKVQPAELEDSGVYFCASSQDGRQGARYEQYFGPGTRLTVT.

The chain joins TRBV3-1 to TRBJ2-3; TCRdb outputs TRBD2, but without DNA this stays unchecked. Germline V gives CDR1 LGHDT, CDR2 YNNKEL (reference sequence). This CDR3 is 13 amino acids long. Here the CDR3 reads CASGQRGTDTQYF.

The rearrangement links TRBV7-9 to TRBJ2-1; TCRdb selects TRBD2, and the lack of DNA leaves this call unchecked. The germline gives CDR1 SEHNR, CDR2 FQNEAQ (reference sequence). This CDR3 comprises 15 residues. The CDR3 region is CASSLARREIGEQFF.

This CDR3 reads CASSAQLIGNSPLHF. This chain uses TRBV2 with TRBJ1-6. CDR3 size: 15 residues. The V gene's germline CDR1 is SNHLY and CDR2 FYNNEI.

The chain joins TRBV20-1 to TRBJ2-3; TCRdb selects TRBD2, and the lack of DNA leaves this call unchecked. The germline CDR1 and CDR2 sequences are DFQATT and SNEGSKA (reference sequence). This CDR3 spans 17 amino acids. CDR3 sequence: CSATGAGLAGITDTQYF.

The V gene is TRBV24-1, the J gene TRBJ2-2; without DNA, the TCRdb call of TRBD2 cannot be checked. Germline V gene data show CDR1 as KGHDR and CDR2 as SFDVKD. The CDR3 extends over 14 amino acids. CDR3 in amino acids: CATKPSGDTGELFF.

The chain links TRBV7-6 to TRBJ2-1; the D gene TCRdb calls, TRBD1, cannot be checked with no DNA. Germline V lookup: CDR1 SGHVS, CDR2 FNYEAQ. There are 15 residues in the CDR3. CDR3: CASSLGTGGLGEQFF.

CDR3 sequence: CASSKTGTTYEQYF. The rearrangement joins TRBV6-1 to TRBJ2-7; the D gene TCRdb calls, TRBD1, cannot be checked with no DNA. CDR1 is MNHNS and CDR2 is SASEGT in the germline V gene. The CDR3 contains 14 residues.

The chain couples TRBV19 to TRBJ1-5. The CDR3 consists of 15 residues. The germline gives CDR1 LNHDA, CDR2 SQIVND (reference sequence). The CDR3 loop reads CASSIMDGSNQPQHF.